These 4 T cell receptor beta chains originate from one sample sequenced in a study of OX40 agonist ivuxolimab in advanced cancers. Repertoires were generated with immunoSEQ multiplex PCR, while TCRdb's copy carries only in-frame clones and drops some. The sample has tens of thousands of clones; roughly 84% are singletons. The sequences come from CD4+ or CD8+ T cells sorted from blood, collected in a trial of the OX40 agonist ivuxolimab. The source of these receptors is an adult with an advanced solid tumor such as melanoma, head and neck, liver or kidney cancer.

Only one count was recorded for this clone. The V gene is TRBV4-1, the J gene TRBJ1-5, with 8 bases identical to TRBD1. After removal of 1 base from V and 5 bases from J, the junction contained 1 base not matched to a gene. CDR3 size: 14 residues. Germline CDR1 reads MGHRA; CDR2 reads YSYEKL. The CDR3 loop reads CASSQVQGDQPQHF. CDR3 nucleotides: TGCGCCAGCAGCCAAGTACAGGGGGATCAGCCCCAGCATTTT.

The chain is built from TRBV27 and TRBJ2-1; 7 positions agree with TRBD2. The ends lost 3 bases at V and 9 bases at J; junction bases unmatched: 14. Germline lookup yields CDR1 MNHEY and CDR2 SMNVEV (reference sequence). The CDR3 consists of 16 residues. The CDR3 sequence is CASSFVREGLSGEQFF. CDR3 in DNA: TGTGCCAGCAGTTTCGTGAGGGAGGGCCTATCGGGTGAGCAGTTCTTC.

This rearrangement joins TRBV7-3 to TRBJ1-2, with D unclear. CDR3 length equals 15 residues. Germline CDR1 is SGHTA and CDR2 is FQGTGA. V was trimmed by 5 bases and J by 4 bases, leaving 17 bases between them. CDR3 loop: CASSPLAGSIYGYTF. In DNA form, the CDR3 reads TGTGCCAGCAGCCCCTTGGCAGGATCTATCTATGGCTACACCTTC.

This clone was recorded a few times. The rearrangement links TRBV5-5 to TRBJ2-3; no clear D gene. This CDR3 has 15 amino acids. In germline, CDR1 is SGHKS, CDR2 YYEKEE (reference sequence). The V end lost 4 bases, the J end lost 0 bases, and 12 bases lay between the germline ends. CDR3 sequence: CASSPSIGSTDTQYF. CDR3 in DNA: TGTGCCAGCAGCCCTTCCATTGGCAGCACAGATACGCAGTATTTT.